This TCR beta chain was sequenced for a study of beta chain features in type 1 diabetes. Per donor, one heparinised blood draw averaged around 110 mL. A word on this clone: Its antigen is still unknown.

Study-wide results and limits: It was not settled here whether HLA type affects TCRB rearrangement. Researchers cautioned that cDNA sequencing could over-represent cells with high TCR expression.

The length of the CDR3 is 14 residues. Germline CDR1 SGDLS, CDR2 YYNGEE. V lost 0 bases and J 6 bases, leaving 13 bases between the germline ends. What was sequenced were expressed TCRB transcripts, since all of the isolated RNA had been reverse transcribed. Naive, central memory and regulatory T cell samples yielded around 3.3 million reads on average. Some clones are missing from TCRdb's copy, which holds only in-frame ones; the method was immunoSEQ multiplex PCR. The table shows 430,000 or so clones, with roughly 11% occurring only once. Source material: naive CD4+ T cells from blood. The TCR comes from a woman aged 18 to 35 in good health. V and J are TRBV9 and TRBJ2-7, with no clear D. The CDR3 DNA reads as TGTGCCAGCAGCGTAGATGTGGGTGTTGTCGAGCAGTACTTC. Its protein is CASSVDVGVVEQYF.